The sequence of this TCR beta chain was determined in a study of T-cell memory formation after mild COVID-19. MiXCR was run by TCRdb on the 5' RACE reads, yielding one entry per CDR3 protein. The profile covers some 210,000 distinct CDR3 sequences, with approximately 16% appearing a single time and roughly 2.6% taken by the ten largest. Trimming took 6 bases from V and 5 from J, leaving 14 bases between them. CDR3 length: 14 amino acids. From germline, CDR1 is SNHLY and CDR2 FYNNEI. The sample comprised PBMCs or a T cell subset sorted from them (not recorded which). This chain uses TRBV2 with TRBJ1-5, with D possibly TRBD1 on 6 matching bases. The source of this sequence is an adult woman who had mild COVID-19 (a few samples of this study predate the infection). Cell type and time point are not known. The CDR3 DNA reads as TGTGCCAGCAGAGGGGGGCAGGTCTATCAGCCCCAGCATTTT. This encodes CASRGGQVYQPQHF.